This T cell receptor (beta chain) was captured by sequencing in a study of CD8+ T cells in alopecia areata. Study details: Among treated patients, severity was scored by affected scalp area percentage. Notes on the study in general: It was lesional scalp, especially alopecia totalis/universalis, that showed higher clonality than normal scalp.

Sequencing relied on a cDNA template that was reverse transcribed from extracted RNA. Sequencing used immunoSEQ multiplex PCR; TCRdb keeps in-frame clones, though not all of them. The sample records tens of thousands of clones, 60% to 70% being singletons. Unmatched junction bases numbered 6, after V lost 0 bases and J lost 4 bases. Germline CDR1 is SGDLS and CDR2 is YYNGEE. The CDR3 consists of 16 residues. This clone was observed once. The antigen is not known. The treatment denotes: oral pan-JAK inhibitor, 5-10 mg twice daily. Starting from PBMCs, sorting isolated CD4+ and CD8+ T cells. The receptor's source is a human donor with alopecia areata. The chain has TRBV9 and TRBJ1-5; 8 bases agree with TRBD1. Sequencing was performed on CD8+ T cells sorted from blood, taken at week 24, from a patient treated with tofacitinib. CDR3 sequence reads: CASSVAPRGQNQPQHF. CDR3 coding DNA: TGTGCCAGCAGCGTAGCACCCAGGGGGCAAAATCAGCCCCAGCATTTT.